A selection of T cell receptor beta chains follows, all from one sample in a study of post-analysis software for immune sequencing data. MiXCR, applied by TCRdb to the PCR reads, yields one record per CDR3 protein. Here the sample spans around 500,000 distinct CDR3 sequences, 30% to 40% being singletons. The sequenced sample was blood. The receptors here all came from a girl under 18 with multiple sclerosis. Both conserved end residues are part of each CDR3. The D gene is left open where the match is weak. Size tells how often a clone was seen (once, few, many) or the class of an expanded clone, and some rows leave it out.

J | D | V | size | DNA | CDR3
TRBJ2-5 | TRBD1 | TRBV29-1 | NA | TGCAGCGCTCACACAGGGGTACTGCAAGAGACCCAGTACTTC | CSAHTGVLQETQYF
TRBJ1-2 | NA | TRBV7-9 | NA | TGTGCCAGCAGCCTCGCGGGGACAACTAATGGCTACACCTTC | CASSLAGTTNGYTF
TRBJ2-5 | TRBD1 | TRBV7-9 | few | TGTGCCAGCAGCCAACGACAGGGGGCTGATCAAGAGACCCAGTACTTC | CASSQRQGADQETQYF
TRBJ1-5 | NA | TRBV9 | many | TGTGCCAGCAGCGTTAGTGCCCAGGAGAATCAGCCCCAGCATTTT | CASSVSAQENQPQHF
TRBJ1-4 | NA | TRBV4-1 | few | TGCGCCAGCAGCCAAGGGGAGGGAGGGGATGAAAAACTGTTTTTT | CASSQGEGGDEKLFF
TRBJ2-1 | TRBD2 | TRBV2 | NA | TGTGCCAGCAGTAGTACTAGCGGGGGAACTAATGAGCAGTTCTTC | CASSSTSGGTNEQFF
TRBJ1-5 | NA | TRBV6-2/TRBV6-3 | NA | TGTGCCAGCAGTTTCGATGTGTCCACAGGTATCCCCGGGGGTCAGCCCCAGCATTTT | CASSFDVSTGIPGGQPQHF
TRBJ2-3 | NA | TRBV3-1 | NA | TGTGCCAGCAGCCACGATTACCGGGACCCTGATACGCAGTATTTT | CASSHDYRDPDTQYF
TRBJ2-1 | TRBD2 | TRBV6-4 | NA | TGTGCCAGCAGTGTTTCCACAGCGGGGGGCTCCAATGAGCAGTTCTTC | CASSVSTAGGSNEQFF
TRBJ2-3 | NA | TRBV20-1 | NA | TGCAGTGCTATTCGGAGTATTCATCAGGATACGCAGTATTTT | CSAIRSIHQDTQYF
TRBJ1-2 | NA | TRBV6-5 | few | TGTGCCAGCAGTTACTCTGGGGATCGAGGAAGCACCTTC | CASSYSGDRGSTF
TRBJ2-1 | TRBD2 | TRBV7-2 | few | TGTGCCAGCAGTTCCAGGACTAGCGGGGGGGTAAGCTCCTACAATGAGCAGTTCTTC | CASSSRTSGGVSSYNEQFF
TRBJ1-5 | NA | TRBV20-1 | few | TGCAGTGCTAGATCAGGGTACCCCGTAGGCAATCAGCCCCAGCATTTT | CSARSGYPVGNQPQHF
TRBJ2-1 | TRBD2 | TRBV2 | NA | TGTGCCAGCAGTGAAGGACTAGCGGTCGATGAGCAGTTCTTC | CASSEGLAVDEQFF
TRBJ1-1 | TRBD1 | TRBV11-2 | NA | TGTGCCAGCAGCATTAACAGGGGGCGAGTAGCTTTCTTT | CASSINRGRVAFF
TRBJ2-5 | NA | TRBV18 | NA | TGTGCCAGCTCACCACTGTATAGCGAGGTACAAGAGACCCAGTACTTC | CASSPLYSEVQETQYF
TRBJ2-1 | NA | TRBV5-1 | many | TGCGCCAGCAGCTTTCGCGGGATCTCCTACAATGAGCAGTTCTTC | CASSFRGISYNEQFF
TRBJ2-6 | NA | TRBV19 | NA | TGTGCCAGTAGTATAGTAGAGCCCTCTGGGGCCAACGTCCTGACTTTC | CASSIVEPSGANVLTF
TRBJ1-5 | NA | TRBV20-1 | few | TGCAGTGCTAGTTACGATGTGGGGGCTGGTCAGCCCCAGCATTTT | CSASYDVGAGQPQHF
TRBJ2-6 | NA | TRBV11-2 | few | TGTGCCAGCAGCTCCAGGGTCTTCTCTGGGGCCAACGTCCTGACTTTC | CASSSRVFSGANVLTF
TRBJ2-4 | TRBD2 | TRBV7-2 | NA | TGTGCCAGCAGCCTCGACTCTAGCGGGGGGCAGTCTAAAAACATTCAGTACTTC | CASSLDSSGGQSKNIQYF
TRBJ2-7 | NA | TRBV20-1 | few | TGCAGTGCTAGTACGTCGGAGGGGAACTACGAGCAGTACTTC | CSASTSEGNYEQYF
TRBJ2-1 | NA | TRBV2 | few | TGTGCCAGCAAGAACAGGGTAGCCTACAATGAGCAGTTCTTC | CASKNRVAYNEQFF
TRBJ2-2 | NA | TRBV6-5 | NA | TGTGCCAGCAGGGCCCCCGTGGGGAGCATCGGGGAGCTGTTTTTT | CASRAPVGSIGELFF
TRBJ1-2 | NA | TRBV7-8 | NA | TGTGCCAGCAGCCAGAATCATGGGAGCTATGGCTACACCTTC | CASSQNHGSYGYTF
TRBJ2-2 | NA | TRBV15 | NA | TGTGCCACCAGCTTCCGCAGGGAGAACGGGGAGCTGTTTTTT | CATSFRRENGELFF
TRBJ2-4 | TRBD2 | TRBV7-9 | NA | TGTGCCAGCAGCTCCCACGGACTAGCTTGGGACATTCAGTACTTC | CASSSHGLAWDIQYF
TRBJ2-3 | NA | TRBV5-6 | few | TGTGCCAGCAGCTTTACACAGGATTACACAGATACGCAGTATTTT | CASSFTQDYTDTQYF
TRBJ2-7 | TRBD2 | TRBV5-1 | NA | TGCGCCAGCAGCTTGGGAGAGCGGGGGGGCTCCTACAATGAGCAGTACTTC | CASSLGERGGSYNEQYF
TRBJ1-1 | TRBD1 | TRBV5-6 | NA | TGTGCCAGCAGCCAAATCGGGACAGGGTCTTGGAACACTGAAGCTTTCTTT | CASSQIGTGSWNTEAFF
TRBJ2-1 | TRBD1 | TRBV12-3/TRBV12-4 | few | TGTGCCAGCAGCCAAACAGGGGATGAGCAGTTCTTC | CASSQTGDEQFF
TRBJ1-2 | TRBD1 | TRBV9 | NA | TGTGCCAGCAGCGTAGAAGACAGGGCGTACTATGGCTACACCTTC | CASSVEDRAYYGYTF